The 25 T cell receptor beta chains presented below share a single source sample, sequenced in a study of T cells after posttransplantation cyclophosphamide. Repertoires were generated with immunoSEQ multiplex PCR, while TCRdb's copy carries only in-frame clones and drops some. This repertoire holds 40,000 to 60,000 clones, and none appear only once. What was sequenced was PBMCs. Receptors were obtained from a man in his forties in good health, CMV-negative, and a related stem cell transplant donor.

This clone appeared many times. The rearrangement uses TRBV11-3 and TRBJ2-3; TRBD2 agrees at 10 bases. The CDR3 sequence is 16 residues long. V lost 1 base to trimming and J lost 2 bases; unmatched junction nucleotides: 3. CDR1 is SGHNT, CDR2 YENEEA, per germline. For the CDR3, the DNA is TGTGCCAGCAGCTTAGGTCTAGCGGGAGACACAGATACGCAGTATTTT. It is translated as CASSLGLAGDTDTQYF.

This clone was detected many times. This specimen includes other DNA sequences encoding the same CDR3. The chain is built from TRBV19 and TRBJ2-2, with a weak D call TRBD1 (6 bases). Trimming removed 6 bases at V and 2 bases at J, with 13 bases between. The CDR3 loop spans 15 amino acids. Per the germline V gene, CDR1 is LNHDA and CDR2 is SQIVND (reference sequence). The CDR3 nucleotides read TGTGCCAGTAGCCCCACAGGGCCTAACACCGGGGAGCTGTTTTTT. It specifies CASSPTGPNTGELFF.

This clone was recorded many times. This rearrangement joins TRBV19 to TRBJ2-2, with D unresolved. The CDR3 is 13 residues long. Trimming shortened V by 4 bases and J by 4 bases, and 7 bases separated the two germline ends. From germline, CDR1 is LNHDA and CDR2 SQIVND (reference sequence). CDR3 sequence: CASSTQATGELFF. Written as DNA, the CDR3 is TGTGCCAGTAGTACCCAGGCCACCGGGGAGCTGTTTTTT. Full variable domain (remainder filled in from reference TRBV19 and TRBJ2-2): DGGITQSPKYLFRKEGQNVTLSCEQNLNHDAMYWYRQDPGQGLRLIYYSQIVNDFQKGDIAEGYSVSREKKESFPLTVTSAQKNPTAFYLCASSTQATGELFFGEGSRLTVL.

This clone was seen many times. This CDR3 reads CASSTTSGTYNEQFF. CDR3 in DNA: TGTGCCAGCAGCACGACTAGCGGGACCTACAATGAGCAGTTCTTC. The chain joins TRBV9 to TRBJ2-1, with TRBD2 matching over 11 bases. CDR3 size: 15 residues. V shed 4 bases and J 2 bases; nucleotides not matched to a gene: 2. CDR1 and CDR2 from the germline V gene are SGDLS and YYNGEE.

There are many counts of this clone. The rearrangement joins TRBV27 to TRBJ2-7, with a tentative D call TRBD1 (5 bases). V was shortened by 0 bases and J by 2 bases, with 5 bases between the two germline ends. This CDR3 contains 13 residues. Germline V gene lookup returns CDR1 MNHEY and CDR2 SMNVEV (reference sequence). In nucleotides, the CDR3 is TGTGCCAGCAGTTTATCAGGGGCCTACGAGCAGTACTTC. Translated: CASSLSGAYEQYF.

In this sample, this clone turned up many times. The chain couples TRBV18 to TRBJ1-5; D may be TRBD1 (5 bases). Deletions cut 6 bases from V and 5 bases from J, with 11 bases between. Germline V CDR1 and CDR2: KGHSH, LQKENI. CDR3 length: 13 residues. The CDR3 spells CASSPGRDQPQHF. The DNA of the CDR3 is TGTGCCAGCTCGCCAGGGAGAGATCAGCCCCAGCATTTT.

At least ten counts were recorded for this clone. The V and J genes are TRBV27 and TRBJ2-1; possibly TRBD2 for D (6 bases). The germline V gene has CDR1 MNHEY and CDR2 SMNVEV (reference sequence). V lost 0 bases to trimming and J lost 9 bases, with 12 bases between them. This CDR3 region has 14 residues. CDR3 protein: CASSLSGGDLEQFF. Here the CDR3 DNA reads TGTGCCAGCAGTTTATCAGGAGGGGATCTTGAGCAGTTCTTC.

At least ten counts were recorded for this clone. The CDR3 DNA sequence: TGTGCCTGGTCTCGCGGGAGACAGACCGGGGAGCTGTTTTTT. Its translation is CAWSRGRQTGELFF. This chain links TRBV30 with TRBJ2-2; 7 bases map to TRBD2. This CDR3 region has 14 residues. CDR1 is GTSNPN and CDR2 is SVGIG in the germline V gene (reference sequence). V was clipped by 5 bases and J by 5 bases; unmatched bases: 8.

The sample holds many counts of this clone. The chain uses TRBV6-6 and TRBJ1-1; tentatively, D is TRBD1 (5 bases). Germline CDR1 MNHNY, CDR2 SVGAGI (reference sequence). This CDR3 spans 13 amino acids. V was shortened by 6 bases and J by 1 base, with 9 bases between the two germline ends. The CDR3, as DNA: TGTGCCAGCAGCACGGACAAGAACACTGAAGCTTTCTTT. Translating it yields CASSTDKNTEAFF.

The sample holds many counts of this clone. The chain recombines TRBV5-6 with TRBJ2-1, with TRBD2 as a possible D gene (5 bases). Trimming cost V 1 base and J 10 bases, with 15 bases left between them. The CDR3 has 14 residues. Per germline, CDR1 SGHDT and CDR2 YYEEEE. CDR3 DNA sequence: TGTGCCAGCAGCTTGTTGGCCCGGCCGGGGGAGCAGTTCTTC. Protein product: CASSLLARPGEQFF.

This clone was seen at least ten times. The J gene is TRBJ2-3, the V gene TRBV5-4; the D gene is possibly TRBD1 (6 bases). The CDR3 is 18 residues long. The V gene lost 4 bases and the J gene lost 2 bases, with 23 bases spanning the gap. The V gene's germline CDR1 is SGHNT and CDR2 YYREEE (reference sequence). The CDR3 region has the DNA TGTGCCAGCAGCCTGATCACCTCCAGGGGCCTACACACAGATACGCAGTATTTT. Translating it yields CASSLITSRGLHTDTQYF.

This clone was detected many times. The chain employs TRBV11-2 and TRBJ2-7, with D possibly matching TRBD1 (6 bases). CDR3 length: 12 amino acids. Germline V CDR1 and CDR2: SGHAT, FQNNGV. V lost 4 bases and J lost 4, with 8 bases in between. The CDR3 bases are TGTGCCAGCAGCTCACAGGGTTACGAGCAGTACTTC. Its translation: CASSSQGYEQYF.

This clone was recorded at least ten times. This chain uses TRBV25-1 with TRBJ1-2; D not certain. CDR3 length: 13 residues. Germline V gene sequence: CDR1 MGHDK, CDR2 SYGVNS. V shed 4 bases and J shed 3 bases, with 9 bases lying between them. The CDR3: CASSVAEDYGYTF. The CDR3 DNA reads as TGTGCCAGCAGTGTAGCTGAGGACTATGGCTACACCTTC.

This clone was observed many times. The CDR3 protein is CASSPYGVDGSYGYTF. Written as DNA, the CDR3 is TGTGCCAGCTCACCATACGGTGTCGACGGGTCCTATGGCTACACCTTC. V gene TRBV18 combines with J gene TRBJ1-2; D is undetermined. The CDR3 spans 16 residues. Germline V gene sequence: CDR1 KGHSH, CDR2 LQKENI. The germline V and J ends were trimmed by 2 bases and 4 bases, with 17 bases remaining between them.

This clone appeared many times. V is TRBV18 and J is TRBJ1-1, with D possibly TRBD1 on 5 matching bases. The CDR3 is made up of 17 amino acids. CDR1 is KGHSH, CDR2 LQKENI, per germline. Between the trimmed V and J ends, which lost 0 bases and 1 base, there was a span of 15 bases. In DNA, the CDR3 is TGTGCCAGCTCACCACCGACAGCCAGAGGTCGGAACACTGAAGCTTTCTTT. Translation gives CASSPPTARGRNTEAFF.

This clone has at least ten counts. The CDR3 nucleotides are TGTGCCAGTAGTTGGGACAGGGCTAACAATGAGCAGTTCTTC. Translating it yields CASSWDRANNEQFF. The genes are TRBV19 and TRBJ2-1; 9 bases fit TRBD1. The CDR3 totals 14 residues. CDR1 LNHDA and CDR2 SQIVND come from the germline V gene (reference sequence). The junction had 4 bases not matched to a gene; V was cut back by 5 bases and J by 5 bases.

This clone was observed at least ten times. The chain couples TRBV15 to TRBJ2-5, with 8 bases fitting TRBD1. Germline V gene lookup returns CDR1 LNHNV and CDR2 YYDKDF (reference sequence). The ends lost 2 bases at V and 4 bases at J; junction bases unmatched: 12. The CDR3 is 17 amino acids. CDR3 loop: CATSRTTTQGAGETQYF. In DNA, the CDR3 is TGTGCCACCAGCAGAACAACGACCCAGGGGGCGGGAGAGACCCAGTACTTC.

The table lists this clone with many counts. The chain recombines TRBV18 with TRBJ1-1, with 10 positions matching TRBD1. V trimming: 0 bases; J trimming: 7 bases; junction bases outside the gene matches: 8. This CDR3 region has 16 residues. Germline V CDR1 and CDR2: KGHSH, LQKENI. CDR3 nucleotide sequence: TGTGCCAGCTCACCACCCAAGGGGACAGGGGTATTTGAAGCTTTCTTT. Residues: CASSPPKGTGVFEAFF. The variable domain in full, with the rest retrieved from reference TRBV18 and TRBJ1-1, is NAGVMQNPRHLVRRRGQEARLRCSPMKGHSHVYWYRQLPEEGLKFMVYLQKENIIDESGMPKERFSAEFPKEGPSILRIQQVVRGDSAAYFCASSPPKGTGVFEAFFGQGTRLTVV.

This clone was recorded a few times. The chain recombines TRBV6-1 with TRBJ2-1; tentatively, D is TRBD2 (6 bases). The V gene's germline CDR1 is MNHNS and CDR2 SASEGT. Trimming left V 10 bases short and J 6 bases short, with 13 bases between. This CDR3 is 12 amino acids long. The CDR3 protein is CATQPAGNEQFF. The CDR3 region has the DNA TGTGCCACCCAGCCAGCGGGCAATGAGCAGTTCTTC.

Many counts were recorded for this clone. The rearrangement links TRBV14 to TRBJ2-1; D call uncertain. There are 13 residues in the CDR3. Germline V gives CDR1 SGHDN, CDR2 FVKESK. Trimming removed 4 bases from V and 10 bases from J, with 14 bases in between. The CDR3 DNA reads as TGTGCCAGCAGCCTTCTTGAGTCAATGGAGCAGTTCTTC. Its translation: CASSLLESMEQFF.

In its sample, this clone was seen many times. The chain's CDR3 is CASSQRGMNTEAFF. The CDR3 DNA is TGTGCCAGCTCACAAAGGGGGATGAACACTGAAGCTTTCTTT. The rearrangement uses TRBV18 and TRBJ1-1; maybe TRBD1 (6 bases). The V end was cut by 4 bases, the J end by 0 bases, with 9 bases between. Germline values: CDR1 KGHSH, CDR2 LQKENI. This CDR3 has 14 residues.

This clone has at least ten counts. The V call is TRBV28, the J call TRBJ1-2; 7 bases agree with TRBD1. The V segment lost 6 bases and the J segment 4 bases; nucleotides outside the gene matches: 5. CDR1 is MDHEN and CDR2 is SYDVKM in the germline V gene. The CDR3 extends over 13 amino acids. This CDR3 is CASSVGTAYGYTF. The CDR3 nucleotides are TGTGCCAGCAGCGTCGGGACAGCCTATGGCTACACCTTC.

The chain couples TRBV5-1 to TRBJ1-6; 9 bases fit TRBD1. The CDR3 has 15 amino acids. Germline lookup yields CDR1 SGHRS and CDR2 YFSETQ. Losses at the gene ends were 2 bases for V and 9 bases for J; bases not matched to a gene: 6. Here the CDR3 reads CASSLQTGGSSPLHF. In DNA form, the CDR3 reads TGCGCCAGCAGCTTACAAACAGGGGGCAGTTCACCCCTCCACTTT. The full variable domain, completed using reference TRBV5-1 and TRBJ1-6, is KAGVTQTPRYLIKTRGQQVTLSCSPISGHRSVSWYQQTPGQGLQFLFEYFSETQRNKGNFPGRFSGRQFSNSRSEMNVSTLELGDSALYLCASSLQTGGSSPLHFGNGTRLTVT.

This clone came up many times. DNA of the CDR3: TGTGCCAGCAGCTTGGCTGGAGGGCCCCTGAGCTCCTACAATGAGCAGTTCTTC. Translating it yields CASSLAGGPLSSYNEQFF. V usage is TRBV5-5 and J usage is TRBJ2-1; maybe TRBD2 (6 bases). The CDR3 loop spans 18 amino acids. The ends were cut back, 0 bases at V and 0 bases at J, with 16 bases in the middle. Germline V gene sequence: CDR1 SGHKS, CDR2 YYEKEE (reference sequence).

Many counts were recorded for this clone. The chain joins TRBV6-1 to TRBJ2-7; 7 nucleotides align to TRBD1. The CDR3 length is 14 residues. V lost 6 bases to trimming and J lost 4 bases; unmatched junction nucleotides: 9. Germline values: CDR1 MNHNS, CDR2 SASEGT. The CDR3 loop reads CASRPGQTWYEQYF. The CDR3 DNA sequence: TGTGCCAGCAGGCCGGGACAGACGTGGTACGAGCAGTACTTC.